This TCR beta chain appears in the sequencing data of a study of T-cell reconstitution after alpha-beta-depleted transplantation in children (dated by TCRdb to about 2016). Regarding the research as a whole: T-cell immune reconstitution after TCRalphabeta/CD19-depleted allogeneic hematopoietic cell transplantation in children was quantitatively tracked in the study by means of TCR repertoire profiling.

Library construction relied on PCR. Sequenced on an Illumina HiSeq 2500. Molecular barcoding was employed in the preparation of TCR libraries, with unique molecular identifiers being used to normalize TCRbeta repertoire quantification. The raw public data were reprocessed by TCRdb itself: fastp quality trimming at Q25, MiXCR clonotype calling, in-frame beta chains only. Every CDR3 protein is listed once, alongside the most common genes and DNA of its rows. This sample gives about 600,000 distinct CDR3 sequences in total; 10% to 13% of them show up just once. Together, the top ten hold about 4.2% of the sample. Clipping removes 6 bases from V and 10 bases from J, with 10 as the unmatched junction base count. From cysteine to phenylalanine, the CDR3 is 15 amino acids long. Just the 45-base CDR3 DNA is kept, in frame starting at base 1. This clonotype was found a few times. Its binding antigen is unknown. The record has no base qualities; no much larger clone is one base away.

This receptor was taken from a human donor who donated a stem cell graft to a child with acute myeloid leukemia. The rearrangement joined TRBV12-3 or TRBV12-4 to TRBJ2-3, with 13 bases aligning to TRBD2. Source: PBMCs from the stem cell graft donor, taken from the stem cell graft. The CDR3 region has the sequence CASSPGLAGRAAQYF. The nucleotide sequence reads TGTGCCAGCAGCCCGGGACTAGCGGGACGAGCGGCGCAGTATTTT.